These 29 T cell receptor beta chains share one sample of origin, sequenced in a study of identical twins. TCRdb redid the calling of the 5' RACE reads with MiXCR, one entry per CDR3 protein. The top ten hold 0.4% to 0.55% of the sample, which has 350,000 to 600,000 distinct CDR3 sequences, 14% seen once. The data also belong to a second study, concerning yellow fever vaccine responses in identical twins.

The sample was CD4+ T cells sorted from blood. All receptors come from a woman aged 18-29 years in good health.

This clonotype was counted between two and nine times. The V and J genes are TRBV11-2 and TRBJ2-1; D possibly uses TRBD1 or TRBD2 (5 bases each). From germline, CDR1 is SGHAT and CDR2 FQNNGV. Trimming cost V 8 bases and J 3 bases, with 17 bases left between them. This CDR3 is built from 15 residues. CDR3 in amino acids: CASRYRGDDYNEQFF. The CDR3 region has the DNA TGTGCCAGCCGCTACCGAGGGGACGACTACAATGAGCAGTTCTTC.

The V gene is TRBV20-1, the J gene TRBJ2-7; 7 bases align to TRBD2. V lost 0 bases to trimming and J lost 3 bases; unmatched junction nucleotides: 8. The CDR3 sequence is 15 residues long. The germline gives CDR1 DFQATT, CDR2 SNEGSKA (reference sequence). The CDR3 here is CSAREWTGGNYEQYF. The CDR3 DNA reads TGCAGTGCTAGAGAGTGGACGGGGGGAAACTACGAGCAGTACTTC.

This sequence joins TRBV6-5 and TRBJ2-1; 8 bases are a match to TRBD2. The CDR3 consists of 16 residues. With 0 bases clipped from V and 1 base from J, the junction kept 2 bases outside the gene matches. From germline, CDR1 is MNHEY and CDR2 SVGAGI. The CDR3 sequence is CASSYSPGGSYNEQFF. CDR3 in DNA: TGTGCCAGCAGTTACTCACCGGGAGGGTCCTACAATGAGCAGTTCTTC.

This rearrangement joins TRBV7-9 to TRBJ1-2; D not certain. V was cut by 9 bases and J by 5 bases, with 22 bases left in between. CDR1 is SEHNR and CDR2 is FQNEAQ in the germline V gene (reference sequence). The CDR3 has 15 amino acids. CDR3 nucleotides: TGTGCCAGAGAGCAGAGGATGCAGTTGGTATATGGCTACACCTTC. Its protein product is CAREQRMQLVYGYTF.

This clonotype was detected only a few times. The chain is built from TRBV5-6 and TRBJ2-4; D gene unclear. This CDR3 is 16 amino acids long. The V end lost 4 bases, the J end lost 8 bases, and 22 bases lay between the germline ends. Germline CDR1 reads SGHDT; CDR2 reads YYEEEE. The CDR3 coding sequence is TGTGCCAGCAGCAATAGCTTAGGACCTTTAAGCGACATTCAGTACTTC. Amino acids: CASSNSLGPLSDIQYF.

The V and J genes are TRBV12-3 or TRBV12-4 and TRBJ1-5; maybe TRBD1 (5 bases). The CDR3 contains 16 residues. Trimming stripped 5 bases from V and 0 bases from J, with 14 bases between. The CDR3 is CASSPRQRLSNQPQHF. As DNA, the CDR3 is TGTGCCAGCAGTCCGAGACAGAGGCTTAGCAATCAGCCCCAGCATTTT.

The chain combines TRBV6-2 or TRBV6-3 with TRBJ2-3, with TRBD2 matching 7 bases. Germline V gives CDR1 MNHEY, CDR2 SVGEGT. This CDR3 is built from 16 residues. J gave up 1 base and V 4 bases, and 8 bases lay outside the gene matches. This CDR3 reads CASSSRRGLGTDTQYF. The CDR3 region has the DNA TGTGCCAGCAGTTCACGGCGCGGACTAGGCACAGATACGCAGTATTTT.

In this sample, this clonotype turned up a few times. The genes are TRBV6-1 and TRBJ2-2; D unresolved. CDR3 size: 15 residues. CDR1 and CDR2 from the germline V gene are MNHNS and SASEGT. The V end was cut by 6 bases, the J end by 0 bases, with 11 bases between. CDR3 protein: CASSSHNSNTGELFF. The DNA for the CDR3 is TGTGCCAGCAGCTCCCATAACTCGAACACCGGGGAGCTGTTTTTT.

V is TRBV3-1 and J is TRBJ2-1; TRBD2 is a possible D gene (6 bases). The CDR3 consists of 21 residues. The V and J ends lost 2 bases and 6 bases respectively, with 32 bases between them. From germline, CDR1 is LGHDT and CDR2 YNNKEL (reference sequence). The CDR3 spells CASSQSRRTGEKDSGRNEQFF. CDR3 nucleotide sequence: TGTGCCAGCAGCCAAAGTCGAAGGACGGGAGAAAAGGATTCGGGTCGCAATGAGCAGTTCTTC.

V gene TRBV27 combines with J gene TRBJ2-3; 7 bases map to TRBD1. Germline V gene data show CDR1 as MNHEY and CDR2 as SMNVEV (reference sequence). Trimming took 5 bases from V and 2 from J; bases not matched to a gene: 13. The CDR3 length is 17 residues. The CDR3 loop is CASSGLLGQDLTDTQYF. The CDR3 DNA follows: TGTGCCAGCAGTGGGCTCCTAGGACAGGACCTCACAGATACGCAGTATTTT.

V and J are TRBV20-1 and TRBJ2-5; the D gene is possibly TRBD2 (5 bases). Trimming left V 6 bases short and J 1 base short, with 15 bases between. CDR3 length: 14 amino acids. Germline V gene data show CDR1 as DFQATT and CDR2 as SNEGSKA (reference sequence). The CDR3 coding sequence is TGCAGTGCCGGATTAGGACGGGGCCAAGAGACCCAGTACTTC. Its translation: CSAGLGRGQETQYF.

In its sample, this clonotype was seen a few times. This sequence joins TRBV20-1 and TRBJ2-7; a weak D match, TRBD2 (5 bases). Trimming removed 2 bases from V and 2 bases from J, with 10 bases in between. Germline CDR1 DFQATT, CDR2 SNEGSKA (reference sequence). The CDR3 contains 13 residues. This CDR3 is CSARNLATYEQYF. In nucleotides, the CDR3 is TGCAGTGCTAGAAACCTAGCCACCTACGAGCAGTACTTC.

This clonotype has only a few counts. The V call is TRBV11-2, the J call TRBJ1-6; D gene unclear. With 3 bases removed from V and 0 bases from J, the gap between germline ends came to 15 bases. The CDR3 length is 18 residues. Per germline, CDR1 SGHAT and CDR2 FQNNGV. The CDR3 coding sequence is TGTGCCAGCAGCTTTCCTTCGGCACTCAACTCCTATAATTCACCCCTCCACTTT. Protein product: CASSFPSALNSYNSPLHF.

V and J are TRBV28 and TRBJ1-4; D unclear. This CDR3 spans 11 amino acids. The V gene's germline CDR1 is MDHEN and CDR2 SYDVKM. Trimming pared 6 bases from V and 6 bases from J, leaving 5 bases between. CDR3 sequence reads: CASRVDEKLFF. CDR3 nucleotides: TGTGCCAGCAGGGTGGATGAAAAACTGTTTTTT.

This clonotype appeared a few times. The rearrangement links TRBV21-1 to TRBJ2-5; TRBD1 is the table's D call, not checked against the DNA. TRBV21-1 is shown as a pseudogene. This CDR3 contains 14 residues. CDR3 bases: TGTGCCAGCAGCAAAGGACAGAAACAAGAGACCCAGTACTTC. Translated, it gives CASSKGQKQETQYF.

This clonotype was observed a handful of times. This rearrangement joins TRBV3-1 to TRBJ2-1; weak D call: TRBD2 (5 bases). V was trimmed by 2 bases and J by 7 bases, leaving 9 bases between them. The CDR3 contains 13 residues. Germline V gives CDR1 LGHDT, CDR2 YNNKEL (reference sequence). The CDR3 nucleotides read TGTGCCAGCAGCCAACTCGGGGAGAATGAGCAGTTCTTC. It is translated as CASSQLGENEQFF.

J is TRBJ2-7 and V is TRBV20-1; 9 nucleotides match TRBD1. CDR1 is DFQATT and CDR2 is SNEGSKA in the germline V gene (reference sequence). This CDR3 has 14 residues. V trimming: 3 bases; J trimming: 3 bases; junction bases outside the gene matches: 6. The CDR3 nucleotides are TGCAGTGCTAGGAACCGGGACAGGGTCTACGAGCAGTACTTC. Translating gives CSARNRDRVYEQYF.

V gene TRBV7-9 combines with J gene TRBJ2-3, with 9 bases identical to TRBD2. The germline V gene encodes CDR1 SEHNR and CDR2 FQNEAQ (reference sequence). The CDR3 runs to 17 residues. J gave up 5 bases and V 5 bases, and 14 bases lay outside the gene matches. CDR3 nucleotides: TGTGCCAGCAGCCCCCCGGCAGGCGGGGGGGCGGGAGATACGCAGTATTTT. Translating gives CASSPPAGGGAGDTQYF.

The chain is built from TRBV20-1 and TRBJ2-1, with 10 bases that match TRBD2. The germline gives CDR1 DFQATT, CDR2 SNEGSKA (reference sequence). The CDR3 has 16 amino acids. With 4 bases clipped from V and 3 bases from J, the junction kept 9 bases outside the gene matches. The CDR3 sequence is CSAIGLAGVFYNEQFF. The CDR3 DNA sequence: TGCAGTGCTATTGGGCTAGCGGGGGTATTCTACAATGAGCAGTTCTTC.

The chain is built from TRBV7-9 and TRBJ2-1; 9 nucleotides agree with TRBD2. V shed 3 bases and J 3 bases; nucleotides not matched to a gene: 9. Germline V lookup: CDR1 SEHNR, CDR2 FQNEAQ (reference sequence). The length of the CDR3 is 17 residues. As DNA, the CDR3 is TGTGCCAGCAGCTTCGGGAGCCTAGCGGGAATCTACAATGAGCAGTTCTTC. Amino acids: CASSFGSLAGIYNEQFF.

CDR3 in amino acids: CASSPKTGPRNEQYF. CDR3 DNA: TGTGCCAGCAGCCCGAAGACAGGCCCGCGGAACGAGCAGTACTTC. This chain joins TRBV5-6 and TRBJ2-7; possible D gene TRBD1, 6 bases. Germline V gives CDR1 SGHDT, CDR2 YYEEEE. The CDR3 is 15 amino acids. Trimming stripped 4 bases from V and 5 bases from J, with 19 bases between.

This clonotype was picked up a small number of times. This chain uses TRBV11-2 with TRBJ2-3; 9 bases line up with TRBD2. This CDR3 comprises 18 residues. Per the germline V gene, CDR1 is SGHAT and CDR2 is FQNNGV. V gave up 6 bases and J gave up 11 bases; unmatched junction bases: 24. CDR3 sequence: CASSPILLAAGGPLGQYF. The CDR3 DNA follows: TGTGCCAGCAGTCCCATCCTCCTAGCTGCGGGAGGGCCATTGGGGCAGTATTTT.

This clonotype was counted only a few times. The CDR3 reads CASSLGPTGVNTEAFF. The CDR3 DNA reads TGCGCCAGCAGCTTGGGTCCCACAGGGGTAAACACTGAAGCTTTCTTT. V usage is TRBV5-1 and J usage is TRBJ1-1; 7 bases align to TRBD1. Germline V gene data show CDR1 as SGHRS and CDR2 as YFSETQ. This CDR3 has 16 amino acids. Unmatched junction bases numbered 7, after V lost 0 bases and J lost 2 bases.

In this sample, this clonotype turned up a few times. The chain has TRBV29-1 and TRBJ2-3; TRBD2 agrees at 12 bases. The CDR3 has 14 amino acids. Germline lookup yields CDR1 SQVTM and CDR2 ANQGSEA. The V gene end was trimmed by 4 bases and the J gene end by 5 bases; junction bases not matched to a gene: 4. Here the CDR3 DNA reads TGCAGCGTTGGACTAGCGGGGGCTCAAGATACGCAGTATTTT. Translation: CSVGLAGAQDTQYF.

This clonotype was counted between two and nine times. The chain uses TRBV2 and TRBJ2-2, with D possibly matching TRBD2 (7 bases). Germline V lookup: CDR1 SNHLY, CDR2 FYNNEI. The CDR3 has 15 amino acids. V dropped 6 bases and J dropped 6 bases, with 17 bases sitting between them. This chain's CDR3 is CASRELEGGAGELFF. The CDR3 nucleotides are TGTGCCAGCAGGGAACTAGAGGGGGGGGCCGGGGAGCTGTTTTTT.

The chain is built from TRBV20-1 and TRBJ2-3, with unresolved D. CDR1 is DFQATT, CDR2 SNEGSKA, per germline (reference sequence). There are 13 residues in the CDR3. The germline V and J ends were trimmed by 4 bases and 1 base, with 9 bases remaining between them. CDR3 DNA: TGCAGTGCTATGGACGGAGGCACAGATACGCAGTATTTT. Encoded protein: CSAMDGGTDTQYF.

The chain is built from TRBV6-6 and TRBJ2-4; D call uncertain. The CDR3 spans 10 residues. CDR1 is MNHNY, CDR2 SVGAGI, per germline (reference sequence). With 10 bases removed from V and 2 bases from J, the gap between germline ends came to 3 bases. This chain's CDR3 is CATSKNIQYF. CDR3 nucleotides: TGTGCCACCTCCAAAAACATTCAGTACTTC.

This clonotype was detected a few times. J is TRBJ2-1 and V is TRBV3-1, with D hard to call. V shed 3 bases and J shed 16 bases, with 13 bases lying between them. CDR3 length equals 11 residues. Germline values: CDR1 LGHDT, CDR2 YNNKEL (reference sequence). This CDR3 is CASSQAKRRFF. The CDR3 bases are TGTGCCAGCAGCCAGGCTAAGAGGAGATTCTTC.

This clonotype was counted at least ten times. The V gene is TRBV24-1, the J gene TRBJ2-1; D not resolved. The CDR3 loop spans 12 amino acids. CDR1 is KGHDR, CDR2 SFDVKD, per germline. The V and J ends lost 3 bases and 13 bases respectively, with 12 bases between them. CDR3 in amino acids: CATSDVQEKQFF. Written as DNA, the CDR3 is TGTGCCACCAGTGATGTGCAGGAAAAACAGTTCTTC.